What follows are 32 T cell receptor beta chains derived from one specimen sequenced in a study of T cells after yellow fever vaccination (dated by TCRdb to the late 2010s). The library was made by 5' RACE. The sequencing machine was an Illumina NovaSeq 6000. In-frame beta chains were kept once TCRdb had trimmed the public reads at Q25 with fastp and called clones with MiXCR. Every CDR3 protein is listed once, alongside the most common genes and DNA of its rows. This sample gives 80,000 to 100,000 distinct CDR3 sequences in total; roughly 5.2% of them show up just once. Together, the top ten hold approximately 39% of the sample. The sample's treatment or condition label is to be understood as: live attenuated yellow fever vaccine strain. The specimen comprised CD8+ T cells sorted from PBMCs, sampled 10 days after the yellow fever booster vaccination. The receptors derive from a man in his late teens or twenties who received the YFV17D yellow fever vaccine.

This clonotype showed up many times. The chain couples TRBV7-8 to TRBJ2-1; D remains ambiguous. Trimming removed 0 bases from V and 4 bases from J, with 7 bases in between. Germline V gives CDR1 SGHVS, CDR2 FQNEAQ. The length of the CDR3 is 14 residues. This chain's CDR3 is CASSLATLYNEQFF. CDR3 sequence (DNA): TGTGCCAGCAGCTTAGCGACACTTTACAATGAGCAGTTCTTC.

This clonotype turned up a few times. The chain combines TRBV29-1 with TRBJ1-1; 8 bases align to TRBD1. From germline, CDR1 is SQVTM and CDR2 ANQGSEA. The junction had 10 bases not matched to a gene; V was cut back by 2 bases and J by 5 bases. There are 15 residues in the CDR3. The CDR3 DNA follows: TGCAGCGTTGAATTTCCAGGGGGCGCATGGACTGAAGCTTTCTTT. Amino acid sequence: CSVEFPGGAWTEAFF.

The rearrangement uses TRBV13 and TRBJ2-7; D is undetermined. Trimming removed 5 bases at V and 7 bases at J, with 21 bases between. The CDR3 is 15 amino acids. Looked up from germline, CDR1 is PRHDT and CDR2 is FYEKMQ (reference sequence). CDR3: CASSTWAPSSREQYF. Here the CDR3 DNA reads TGTGCCAGCAGCACCTGGGCCCCCTCCTCCCGGGAGCAGTACTTC. The full variable domain, completed using reference TRBV13 and TRBJ2-7, is AAGVIQSPRHLIKEKRETATLKCYPIPRHDTVYWYQQGPGQDPQFLISFYEKMQSDKGSIPDRFSAQQFSDYHSELNMSSLELGDSALYFCASSTWAPSSREQYFGPGTRLTVT.

The rearrangement uses TRBV4-2 and TRBJ2-2; a weak D match, TRBD2 (5 bases). This CDR3 is 16 amino acids long. V shed 3 bases and J shed 3 bases, with 14 bases lying between them. Germline V CDR1 and CDR2: LGHNA, YNFKEQ. The CDR3 DNA follows: TGTGCCAGCAGCCAGGTACCGGGATTCGACACCGGGGAGCTGTTTTTT. The encoded protein is CASSQVPGFDTGELFF.

This clonotype was found a few times. The rearrangement uses TRBV7-8 and TRBJ1-2, with D tentatively TRBD1 (6 bases). This CDR3 spans 16 amino acids. The V end lost 2 bases, the J end lost 4 bases, and 17 bases lay between the germline ends. CDR1 is SGHVS, CDR2 FQNEAQ, per germline. The CDR3 loop reads CASSLYGGLSSYGYTF. CDR3 nucleotides: TGTGCCAGCAGCTTATACGGGGGGCTCTCGAGCTATGGCTACACCTTC.

This clonotype has ten or more counts. The chain uses TRBV5-1 and TRBJ2-7; D is undetermined. CDR1 and CDR2 from the germline V gene are SGHRS and YFSETQ. V lost 1 base to trimming and J lost 0 bases, with 11 bases between them. The CDR3 spans 15 residues. CDR3 residues: CASSLRVNLSYEQYF. CDR3 coding DNA: TGCGCCAGCAGCTTGAGAGTCAACCTCTCCTACGAGCAGTACTTC. Full variable domain (remainder filled in from reference TRBV5-1 and TRBJ2-7): KAGVTQTPRYLIKTRGQQVTLSCSPISGHRSVSWYQQTPGQGLQFLFEYFSETQRNKGNFPGRFSGRQFSNSRSEMNVSTLELGDSALYLCASSLRVNLSYEQYFGPGTRLTVT.

This clonotype has a count of ten or more. V and J are TRBV10-2 and TRBJ2-1, with 13 bases aligning to TRBD2. This CDR3 comprises 15 residues. V was clipped by 5 bases and J by 4 bases; unmatched bases: 2. Germline CDR1 WSHSY, CDR2 SAAADI. CDR3 sequence (DNA): TGCGCCAGCAGTAAACTAGCGGGGGGGTACAATGAGCAGTTCTTC. The encoded protein is CASSKLAGGYNEQFF.

There are a few counts of this clonotype. The chain couples TRBV7-6 to TRBJ1-4; no reliable D call. The germline CDR1 and CDR2 sequences are SGHVS and FNYEAQ. This CDR3 contains 19 residues. Trimming pared 1 base from V and 8 bases from J, leaving 26 bases between. The CDR3 DNA reads as TGTGCCAGCAGCTTAGGTCCAGCTACCTCTCCTGGAATCGGAGAAAAACTGTTTTTT. It is translated as CASSLGPATSPGIGEKLFF.

This clonotype was seen a handful of times. The CDR3, as DNA: TGCAGTGCTAGACTAGCGGGGGGGCTTGACGAGCAGTACTTC. It yields the protein CSARLAGGLDEQYF. This chain connects TRBV20-1 to TRBJ2-7, with 12 bases identical to TRBD2. This CDR3 spans 14 amino acids. With V trimmed by 2 bases and J by 5 bases, 4 bases remained unmatched. The germline V gene has CDR1 DFQATT and CDR2 SNEGSKA (reference sequence).

In its sample, this clonotype was seen many times. The chain carries TRBV29-1 and TRBJ2-1; D is unresolved. Looked up from germline, CDR1 is SQVTM and CDR2 is ANQGSEA. The CDR3 covers 12 residues. The CDR3 DNA sequence: TGCAGTGCCGAGTTCCGGGACAATGAGCAGTTCTTC. Translating it yields CSAEFRDNEQFF.

This clonotype was observed a handful of times. The gene calls are TRBV4-2 and TRBJ1-5; 8 bases agree with TRBD1. The CDR3 sequence is 19 residues long. CDR1 and CDR2 from the germline V gene are LGHNA and YNFKEQ. V shed 3 bases, J shed 6 bases, and the junction held 19 bases outside the gene matches. The CDR3 spells CASSHETGVSQMLFQPQHF. The CDR3 region has the DNA TGTGCCAGCAGCCATGAGACAGGGGTATCCCAGATGTTGTTTCAGCCCCAGCATTTT.

This clonotype was seen a handful of times. The chain couples TRBV7-9 to TRBJ2-5, with no clear D. V lost 5 bases and J lost 5, with 12 bases in between. The germline V gene has CDR1 SEHNR and CDR2 FQNEAQ (reference sequence). This CDR3 spans 13 amino acids. In DNA, the CDR3 is TGTGCCAGCAGCCCTCGTGTCGTTGAGACCCAGTACTTC. Amino acids: CASSPRVVETQYF.

The sample holds one count of this clonotype. The chain combines TRBV25-1 with TRBJ2-7; D not resolved. Germline lookup yields CDR1 MGHDK and CDR2 SYGVNS. Trimming cost V 5 bases and J 3 bases, with 5 bases left between them. The CDR3 sequence is 11 residues long. The CDR3 sequence is CASSYIYEQYF. CDR3 DNA: TGTGCCAGCAGTTATATCTACGAGCAGTACTTC.

The rearrangement links TRBV7-9 to TRBJ1-1; no clear D. The CDR3 loop spans 15 amino acids. Trimming stripped 5 bases from V and 3 bases from J, with 16 bases between. Germline-derived CDR1 and CDR2 are SEHNR and FQNEAQ (reference sequence). The CDR3 bases are TGTGCCAGCAGCGCCATGTCACAGAGATACACTGAAGCTTTCTTT. It encodes CASSAMSQRYTEAFF.

This clonotype was seen a handful of times. The chain uses TRBV9 and TRBJ2-3; D gene unclear. Trimming stripped 4 bases from V and 7 bases from J, with 13 bases between. There are 13 residues in the CDR3. Germline V lookup: CDR1 SGDLS, CDR2 YYNGEE. CDR3: CASSPPWANTQYF. CDR3 coding DNA: TGTGCCAGCAGCCCACCTTGGGCAAATACGCAGTATTTT.

This clonotype was seen a handful of times. The CDR3 region has the DNA TGTGCCAGCAGCTTATCGGGACCTAGCCTGTTTTTT. Amino acid sequence: CASSLSGPSLFF. The chain uses TRBV7-2 and TRBJ1-4, with D tentatively TRBD1 (5 bases). Germline V CDR1 and CDR2: SGHTA, FQGNSA. CDR3 length: 12 residues. V dropped 2 bases and J dropped 14 bases, with 12 bases sitting between them.

This clonotype appeared many times. J is TRBJ2-1 and V is TRBV6-5; 7 positions agree with TRBD2. The trim removed 3 bases at V and 8 bases at J, leaving 10 bases unmatched. This CDR3 has 15 residues. Per germline, CDR1 MNHEY and CDR2 SVGAGI. The CDR3 here is CASSYAREVGDEQFF. For the CDR3, the DNA is TGTGCCAGCAGTTATGCCCGGGAGGTAGGCGATGAGCAGTTCTTC.

CDR3 DNA: TGTGCCAGCAGTTTCTTAGGGGGGACAGGCCTAGCTAACTATGGCTACACCTTC. Protein: CASSFLGGTGLANYGYTF. The chain uses TRBV6-6 and TRBJ1-2, with 8 bases that match TRBD1. The CDR3 spans 18 residues. Germline trimming cut 4 bases from V and 0 bases from J; bases unmatched to any gene: 13. The germline CDR1 and CDR2 sequences are MNHNY and SVGAGI (reference sequence).

A few counts support this clonotype. This rearrangement joins TRBV7-7 to TRBJ2-5, with TRBD2 matching over 11 bases. The CDR3 sequence is 16 residues long. Per germline, CDR1 SSHAT and CDR2 FNYEAQ (reference sequence). The V segment lost 5 bases and the J segment 2 bases; nucleotides outside the gene matches: 7. The CDR3 sequence is CASSAQLAGVQETQYF. Here the CDR3 DNA reads TGTGCCAGCAGCGCCCAACTAGCGGGGGTACAAGAGACCCAGTACTTC.

The chain has TRBV18 and TRBJ2-3; 7 nucleotides match TRBD1. CDR1 KGHSH and CDR2 LQKENI come from the germline V gene. CDR3 length: 16 residues. Germline trimming cut 4 bases from V and 5 bases from J; bases unmatched to any gene: 12. CDR3 sequence (DNA): TGTGCCAGCTCACAGTTATCCGGGACAGAGATAGATACGCAGTATTTT. Its protein product is CASSQLSGTEIDTQYF.

This clonotype was picked up many times. The V call is TRBV11-2, the J call TRBJ2-5; 7 nucleotides agree with TRBD1. Germline trimming cut 5 bases from V and 1 base from J; bases unmatched to any gene: 10. The germline V gene has CDR1 SGHAT and CDR2 FQNNGV. The length of the CDR3 is 16 residues. The CDR3 DNA sequence: TGTGCCAGCAGCGTTGTAACAGGGGTGCGCCAAGAGACCCAGTACTTC. This translates into CASSVVTGVRQETQYF.

There are a few counts of this clonotype. The rearrangement joins TRBV30 to TRBJ2-5, with TRBD1 identical over 9 bases. The germline V gene encodes CDR1 GTSNPN and CDR2 SVGIG (reference sequence). The V and J ends lost 0 bases and 5 bases, in that order; junction bases with no gene match: 4. The CDR3 runs to 14 residues. CDR3 nucleotide sequence: TGTGCCTGGAGTGTAAGGGACAGGGATGAGACCCAGTACTTC. This translates into CAWSVRDRDETQYF.

This chain links TRBV27 with TRBJ1-5; D remains unclear. V dropped 6 bases and J dropped 0 bases, with 12 bases sitting between them. The CDR3 is made up of 15 amino acids. CDR1 and CDR2 from the germline V gene are MNHEY and SMNVEV (reference sequence). CDR3 DNA: TGTGCCAGCAGGATTGCGGGCGGTAGCAATCAGCCCCAGCATTTT. Translated: CASRIAGGSNQPQHF.

Many counts were recorded for this clonotype. The chain employs TRBV25-1 and TRBJ1-2; 7 bases map to TRBD1. V trimming: 4 bases; J trimming: 3 bases; junction bases outside the gene matches: 14. CDR3 length equals 17 residues. Germline V gene data show CDR1 as MGHDK and CDR2 as SYGVNS. CDR3 coding DNA: TGTGCCAGCAGTGGTTCCCGCTATGGACAGGTCCACTATGGCTACACCTTC. This translates into CASSGSRYGQVHYGYTF.

V is TRBV7-9 and J is TRBJ2-5; D is perhaps TRBD2 (6 bases). The length of the CDR3 is 16 residues. In germline, CDR1 is SEHNR, CDR2 FQNEAQ (reference sequence). V lost 4 bases and J lost 1, with 16 bases in between. CDR3 region: CASSSLVGGVQETQYF. In DNA, the CDR3 is TGTGCCAGCAGCTCCCTGGTGGGGGGAGTCCAAGAGACCCAGTACTTC.

This chain links TRBV6-4 with TRBJ2-3; possibly TRBD2 for D (5 bases). Trimming shortened V by 0 bases and J by 12 bases, and 13 bases separated the two germline ends. The CDR3 has 13 residues. CDR1 is MRHNA, CDR2 SNTAGT, per germline. The CDR3 sequence: CASSDSGSVIQYF. CDR3 sequence (DNA): TGTGCCAGCAGTGACTCGGGTAGCGTGATACAGTATTTT.

V is TRBV5-1 and J is TRBJ2-1, with TRBD2 identical over 8 bases. From germline, CDR1 is SGHRS and CDR2 YFSETQ. The CDR3 has 15 residues. The trim removed 4 bases at V and 6 bases at J, leaving 9 bases unmatched. CDR3 coding DNA: TGCGCCAGCAGCCCGTACGGGGGGGCCGCCAATGAGCAGTTCTTC. It translates to CASSPYGGAANEQFF.

This clonotype was observed at least ten times. The chain combines TRBV4-2 with TRBJ2-5; D may be TRBD1 (6 bases). The CDR3 loop spans 14 amino acids. The V end was cut by 0 bases, the J end by 5 bases, with 10 bases between. Germline V CDR1 and CDR2: LGHNA, YNFKEQ. The CDR3 sequence: CASSQEGQGETQYF. For the CDR3, the DNA is TGTGCCAGCAGCCAAGAGGGGCAGGGGGAGACCCAGTACTTC.

The chain recombines TRBV7-8 with TRBJ2-4; the match to TRBD1 covers 7 bases. Germline values: CDR1 SGHVS, CDR2 FQNEAQ. The CDR3 length is 17 residues. V shed 2 bases, J shed 0 bases, and the junction held 7 bases outside the gene matches. The CDR3 sequence: CASSLNDRALAKNIQYF. As DNA, the CDR3 is TGTGCCAGCAGCTTAAACGACAGGGCCCTAGCCAAAAACATTCAGTACTTC.

The gene calls are TRBV6-6 and TRBJ2-4; D call uncertain. Germline V CDR1 and CDR2: MNHNY, SVGAGI (reference sequence). The length of the CDR3 is 17 residues. Trimming took off 7 bases at V and 3 bases at J, with 22 bases between the two ends. CDR3 DNA: TGTGCCAGCAAACCTGTCCGGGCCCCCAAGGGCAAAAACATTCAGTACTTC. The encoded protein is CASKPVRAPKGKNIQYF.

This clonotype was observed many times. The chain joins TRBV6-4 to TRBJ2-3; TRBD2 agrees at 10 bases. The CDR3 covers 15 residues. Germline CDR1 reads MRHNA; CDR2 reads SNTAGT. The ends lost 5 bases at V and 3 bases at J; junction bases unmatched: 5. The CDR3 sequence: CASSPSGGGTDTQYF. The DNA of the CDR3 is TGTGCCAGCAGTCCCAGCGGGGGGGGGACAGATACGCAGTATTTT.

This clonotype was observed a handful of times. V and J are TRBV5-1 and TRBJ2-5, with TRBD2 identical over 13 bases. CDR3 length equals 16 residues. Germline V gene sequence: CDR1 SGHRS, CDR2 YFSETQ. V trimming: 4 bases; J trimming: 3 bases; junction bases outside the gene matches: 6. CDR3 nucleotide sequence: TGCGCCAGCAGCCGGACTAGCGGGGGCAGGGAAGAGACCCAGTACTTC. The encoded protein is CASSRTSGGREETQYF.